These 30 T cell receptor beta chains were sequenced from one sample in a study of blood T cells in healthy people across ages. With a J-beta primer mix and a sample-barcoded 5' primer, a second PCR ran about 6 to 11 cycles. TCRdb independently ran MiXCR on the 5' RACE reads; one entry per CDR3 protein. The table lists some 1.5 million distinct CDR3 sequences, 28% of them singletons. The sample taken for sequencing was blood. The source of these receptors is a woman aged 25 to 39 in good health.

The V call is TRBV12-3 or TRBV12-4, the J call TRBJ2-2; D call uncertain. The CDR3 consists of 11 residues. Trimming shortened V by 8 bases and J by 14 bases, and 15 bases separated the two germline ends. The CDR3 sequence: CASLNRAQLFF. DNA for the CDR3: TGTGCCAGCCTGAACCGGGCCCAACTGTTTTTT.

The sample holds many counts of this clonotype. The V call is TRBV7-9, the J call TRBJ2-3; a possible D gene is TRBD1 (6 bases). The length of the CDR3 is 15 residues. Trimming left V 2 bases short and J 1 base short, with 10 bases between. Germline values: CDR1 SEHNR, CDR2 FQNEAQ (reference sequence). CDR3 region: CASSLRTEGTDTQYF. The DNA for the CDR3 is TGTGCCAGCAGCTTAAGGACAGAAGGCACAGATACGCAGTATTTT.

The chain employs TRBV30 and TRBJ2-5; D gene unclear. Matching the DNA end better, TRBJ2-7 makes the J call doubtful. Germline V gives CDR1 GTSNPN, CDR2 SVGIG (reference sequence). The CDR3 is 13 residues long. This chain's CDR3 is CASQSDRNCEQYF. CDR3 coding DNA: TGTGCCTCCCAGTCGGACCGGAACTGCGAGCAGTACTTC.

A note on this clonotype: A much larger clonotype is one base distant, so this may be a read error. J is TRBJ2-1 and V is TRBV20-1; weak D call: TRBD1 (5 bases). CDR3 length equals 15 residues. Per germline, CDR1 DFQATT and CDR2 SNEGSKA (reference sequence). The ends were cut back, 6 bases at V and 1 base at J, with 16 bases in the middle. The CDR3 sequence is CSAKGRAVSYNEQFF. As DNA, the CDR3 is TGCAGTGCCAAGGGCAGGGCGGTGTCCTACAATGAGCAGTTCTTC.

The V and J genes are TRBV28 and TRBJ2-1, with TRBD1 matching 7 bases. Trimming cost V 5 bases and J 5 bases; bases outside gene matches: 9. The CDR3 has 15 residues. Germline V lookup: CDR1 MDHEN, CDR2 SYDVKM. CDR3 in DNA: TGTGCCAGCAGTCCCCGGGACAGAGAAAACAATGAGCAGTTCTTC. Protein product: CASSPRDRENNEQFF.

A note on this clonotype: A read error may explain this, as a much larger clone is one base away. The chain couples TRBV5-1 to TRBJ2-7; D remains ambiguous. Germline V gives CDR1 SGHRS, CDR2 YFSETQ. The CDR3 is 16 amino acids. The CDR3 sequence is CASSPEPSPGSCEQYF. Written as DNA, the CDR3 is TGCGCCAGCAGCCCGGAGCCCTCCCCCGGCTCCTGCGAGCAGTACTTC.

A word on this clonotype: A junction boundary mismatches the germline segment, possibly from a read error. Written as DNA, the CDR3 is TGTGCCAGCAGTTTAGGCGGGGGATCCTACAATGAGCAGTACTTC. Its translation is CASSLGGGSYNEQYF. The V and J genes are TRBV5-1 and TRBJ2-7; 7 bases fit TRBD2. The CDR3 runs 15 residues. Looked up from germline, CDR1 is SGHRS and CDR2 is YFSETQ.

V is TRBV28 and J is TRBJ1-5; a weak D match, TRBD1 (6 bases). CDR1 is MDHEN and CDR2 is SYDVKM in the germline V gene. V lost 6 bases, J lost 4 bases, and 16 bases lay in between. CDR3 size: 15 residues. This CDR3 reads CASSRRQAQNQPQHF. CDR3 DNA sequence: TGTGCCAGCAGCAGACGACAGGCACAAAATCAGCCCCAGCATTTT.

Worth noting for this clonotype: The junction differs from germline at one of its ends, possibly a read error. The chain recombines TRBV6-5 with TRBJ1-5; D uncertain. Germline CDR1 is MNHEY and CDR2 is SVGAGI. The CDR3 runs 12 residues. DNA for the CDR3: TGTGCCGGCAGTTACACCTCAGGGCCCCAGCATTTT. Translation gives CAGSYTSGPQHF.

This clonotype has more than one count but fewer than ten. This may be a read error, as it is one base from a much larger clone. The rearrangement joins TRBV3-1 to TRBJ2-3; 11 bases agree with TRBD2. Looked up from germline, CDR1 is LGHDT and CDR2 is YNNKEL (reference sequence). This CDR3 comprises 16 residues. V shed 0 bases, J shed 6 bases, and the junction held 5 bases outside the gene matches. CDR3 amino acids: CASSQDASGRRDTQYF. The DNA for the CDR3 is TGTGCCAGCAGCCAAGATGCTAGCGGGAGGCGGGATACGCAGTATTTT.

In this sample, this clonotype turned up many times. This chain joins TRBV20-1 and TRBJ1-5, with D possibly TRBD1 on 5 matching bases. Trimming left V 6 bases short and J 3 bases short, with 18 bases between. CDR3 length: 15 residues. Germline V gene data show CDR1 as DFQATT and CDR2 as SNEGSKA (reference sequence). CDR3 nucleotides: TGCAGTGCCCCACGGCAGGGTGAACTCAATCAGCCCCAGCATTTT. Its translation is CSAPRQGELNQPQHF.

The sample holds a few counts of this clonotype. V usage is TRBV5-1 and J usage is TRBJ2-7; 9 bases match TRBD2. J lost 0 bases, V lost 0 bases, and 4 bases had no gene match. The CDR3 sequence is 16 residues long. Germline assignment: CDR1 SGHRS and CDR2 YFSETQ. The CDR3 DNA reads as TGCGCCAGCAGCTTGGGGGCGGGAGGGTCCTCCTACGAGCAGTACTTC. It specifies CASSLGAGGSSYEQYF.

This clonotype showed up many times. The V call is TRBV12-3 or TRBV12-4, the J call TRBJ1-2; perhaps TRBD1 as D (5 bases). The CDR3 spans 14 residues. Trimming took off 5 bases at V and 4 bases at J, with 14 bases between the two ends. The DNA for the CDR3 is TGTGCCAGCAGTCCCGACAGACAGATCTATGGCTACACCTTC. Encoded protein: CASSPDRQIYGYTF.

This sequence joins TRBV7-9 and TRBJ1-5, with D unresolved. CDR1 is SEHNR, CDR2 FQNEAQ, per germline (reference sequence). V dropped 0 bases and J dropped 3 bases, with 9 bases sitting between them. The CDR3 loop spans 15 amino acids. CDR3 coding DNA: TGTGCCAGCAGCTTAGCGGAGGGAGTCAATCAGCCCCAGCATTTT. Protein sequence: CASSLAEGVNQPQHF. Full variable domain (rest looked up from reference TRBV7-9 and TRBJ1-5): DTGVSQNPRHKITKRGQNVTFRCDPISEHNRLYWYRQTLGQGPEFLTYFQNEAQLEKSRLLSDRFSAERPKGSFSTLEIQRTEQGDSAMYLCASSLAEGVNQPQHFGDGTRLSIL.

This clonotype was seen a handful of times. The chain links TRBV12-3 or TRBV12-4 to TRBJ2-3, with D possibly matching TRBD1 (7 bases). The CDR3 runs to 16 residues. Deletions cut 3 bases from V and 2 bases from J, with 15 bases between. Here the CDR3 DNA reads TGTGCCAGCAGTTTCCCAGGGGGGACCAACACAGATACGCAGTATTTT. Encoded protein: CASSFPGGTNTDTQYF.

The DNA for the CDR3 is TGTGCCAGCAGTCCAGGGTTCGGGTATGGCTACACCTTC. Protein: CASSPGFGYGYTF. This chain joins TRBV6-5 and TRBJ1-2, with a weak D call TRBD1 (5 bases). The CDR3 spans 13 residues. Trimming left V 5 bases short and J 5 bases short, with 12 bases between. Germline V gene lookup returns CDR1 MNHEY and CDR2 SVGAGI.

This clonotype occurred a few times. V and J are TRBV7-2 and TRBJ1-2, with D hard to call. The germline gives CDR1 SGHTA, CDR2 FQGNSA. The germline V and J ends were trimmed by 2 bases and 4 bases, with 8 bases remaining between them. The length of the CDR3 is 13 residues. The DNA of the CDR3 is TGTGCCAGCAGCTTACAACGGATCTATGGCTACACCTTC. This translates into CASSLQRIYGYTF.

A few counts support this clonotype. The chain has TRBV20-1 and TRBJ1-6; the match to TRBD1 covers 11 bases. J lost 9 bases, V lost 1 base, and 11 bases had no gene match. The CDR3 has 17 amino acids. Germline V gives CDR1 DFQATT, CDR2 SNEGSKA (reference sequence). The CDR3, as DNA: TGCAGTGCTAGAGGTCCCCCCGGACAGGGGGCTGCTTCACCCCTCCACTTT. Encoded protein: CSARGPPGQGAASPLHF.

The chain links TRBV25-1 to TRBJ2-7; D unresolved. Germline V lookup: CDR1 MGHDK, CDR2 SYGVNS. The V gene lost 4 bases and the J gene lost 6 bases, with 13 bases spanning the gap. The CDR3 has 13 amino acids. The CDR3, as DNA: TGTGCCAGCAGTGTCAGCTTAGTCACCGAGCAGTACTTC. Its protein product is CASSVSLVTEQYF.

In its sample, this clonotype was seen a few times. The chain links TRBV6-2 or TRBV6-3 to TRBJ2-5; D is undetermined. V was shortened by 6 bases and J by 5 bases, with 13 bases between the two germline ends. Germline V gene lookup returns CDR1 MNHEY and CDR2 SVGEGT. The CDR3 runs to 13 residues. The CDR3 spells CASSRDAPETQYF. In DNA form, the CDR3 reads TGTGCCAGCAGCCGAGACGCCCCGGAGACCCAGTACTTC.

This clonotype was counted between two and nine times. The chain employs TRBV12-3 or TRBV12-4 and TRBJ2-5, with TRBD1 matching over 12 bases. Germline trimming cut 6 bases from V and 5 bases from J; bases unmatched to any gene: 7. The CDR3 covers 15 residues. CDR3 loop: CASSYGTGGIETQYF. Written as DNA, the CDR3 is TGTGCCAGCAGCTACGGGACAGGGGGCATTGAGACCCAGTACTTC.

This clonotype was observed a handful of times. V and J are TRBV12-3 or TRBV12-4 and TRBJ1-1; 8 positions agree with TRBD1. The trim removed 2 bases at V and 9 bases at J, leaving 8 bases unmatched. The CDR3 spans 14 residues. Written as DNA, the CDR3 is TGTGCCAGCAGTTTACTCACAGGGGGTCAAAAAGCTTTCTTT. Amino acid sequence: CASSLLTGGQKAFF.

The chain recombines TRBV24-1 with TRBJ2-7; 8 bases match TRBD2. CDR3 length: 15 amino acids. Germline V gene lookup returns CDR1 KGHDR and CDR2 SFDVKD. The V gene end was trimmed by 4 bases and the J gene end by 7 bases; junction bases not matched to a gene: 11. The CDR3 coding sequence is TGTGCCACCAGTGAAGCGGGGGCGCGTTACAATGAGCAGTACTTC. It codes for CATSEAGARYNEQYF.

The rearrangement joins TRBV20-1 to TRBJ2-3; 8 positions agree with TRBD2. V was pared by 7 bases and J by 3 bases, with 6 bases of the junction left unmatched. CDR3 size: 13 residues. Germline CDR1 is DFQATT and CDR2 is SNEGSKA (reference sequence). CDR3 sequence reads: CSGQRGGTDTQYF. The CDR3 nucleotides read TGCAGTGGACAACGGGGGGGGACAGATACGCAGTATTTT.

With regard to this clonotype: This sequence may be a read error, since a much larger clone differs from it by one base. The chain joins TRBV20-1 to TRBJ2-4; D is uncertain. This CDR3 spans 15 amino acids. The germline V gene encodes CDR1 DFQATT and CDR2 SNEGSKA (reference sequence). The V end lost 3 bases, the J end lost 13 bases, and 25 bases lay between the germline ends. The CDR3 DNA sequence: TGCAGTGCTAGTCCTTCCCCGCAAACCTGGCTGGTGCAGTACTTC. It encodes CSASPSPQTWLVQYF.

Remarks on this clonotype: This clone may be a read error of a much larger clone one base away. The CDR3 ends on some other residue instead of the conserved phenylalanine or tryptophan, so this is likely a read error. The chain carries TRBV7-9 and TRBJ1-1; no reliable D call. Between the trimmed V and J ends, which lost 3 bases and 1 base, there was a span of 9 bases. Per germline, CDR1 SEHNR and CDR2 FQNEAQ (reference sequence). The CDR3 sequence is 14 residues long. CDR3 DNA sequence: TGTGCCAGCAGCTTTGGGCGCGGGAACACTGAAGCTTTCTAT. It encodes CASSFGRGNTEAFY.

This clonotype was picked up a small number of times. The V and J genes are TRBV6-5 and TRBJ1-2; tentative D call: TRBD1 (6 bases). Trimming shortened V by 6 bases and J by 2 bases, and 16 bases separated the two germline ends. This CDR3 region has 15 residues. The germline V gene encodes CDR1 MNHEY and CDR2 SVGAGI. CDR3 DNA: TGTGCCAGCAGGCATAGCAGGGGTGAGAACTATGGCTACACCTTC. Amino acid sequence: CASRHSRGENYGYTF.

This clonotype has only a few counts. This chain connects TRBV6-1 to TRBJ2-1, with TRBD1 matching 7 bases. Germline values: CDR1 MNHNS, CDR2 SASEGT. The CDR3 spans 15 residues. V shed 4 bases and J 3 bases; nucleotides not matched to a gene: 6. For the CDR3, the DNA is TGTGCCAGCAGTGCGGGACAGTCTTTCTACAATGAGCAGTTCTTC. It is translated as CASSAGQSFYNEQFF.

The CDR3 is CASSPSPQGWDEQYF. Written as DNA, the CDR3 is TGCGCCAGCAGCCCCAGCCCACAGGGTTGGGACGAGCAGTACTTC. This sequence joins TRBV5-1 and TRBJ2-7; TRBD1 might be the D (6 bases). Germline loops: CDR1 SGHRS, CDR2 YFSETQ. This CDR3 comprises 15 residues. V lost 4 bases and J lost 5, with 19 bases in between.

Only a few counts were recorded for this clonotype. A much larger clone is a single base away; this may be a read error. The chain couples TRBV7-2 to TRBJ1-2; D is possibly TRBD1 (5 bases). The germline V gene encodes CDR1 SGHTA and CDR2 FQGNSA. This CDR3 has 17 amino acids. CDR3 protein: CVSSEEVGRGVYYGYTF. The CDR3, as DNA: TGTGTCAGCAGCGAAGAGGTGGGGCGCGGGGTCTACTATGGCTACACCTTC. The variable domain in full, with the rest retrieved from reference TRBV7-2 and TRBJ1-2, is GAGVSQSPSNKVTEKGKDVELRCDPISGHTALYWYRQSLGQGLEFLIYFQGNSAPDKSGLPSDRFSAERTGGSVSTLTIQRTQQEDSAVYLCVSSEEVGRGVYYGYTFGSGTRLTVV.